One sample yielded the 2 T cell receptor beta chains listed below, sequenced in a study of shared clonotypes between healthy human individuals (dated by TCRdb to about 2020). CD8 naive samples were CD45RO-negative cells positively selected for CCR7, giving a CD45RA+CCR7+ population that excluded TemRA cells. The protocol used for the library was the immunoSEQ multiplex PCR assay. The source is immuneACCESS, and TCRdb retained only in-frame sequences with V and J called. Part of the clones is not carried over; for the studies checked, unresolved V genes explain less than half of this, and the remainder is unexplained. Across this sample there are about 2.2 million clones, with roughly 91% seen only once. The ten largest clones capture about 1.8% of the sample. The sequenced material came from naive CD8+ T cells from PBMCs. The label giving this sample's cell subset or site can be read as: CD45RA+CCR7+. The receptors shown here come from a man between 18 and 29 years old in good health. Some clones in this sample may be carry-over from other donors' samples.

This chain connects TRBV27 to TRBJ2-7; 7 bases line up with TRBD1. Germline trimming cut 3 bases from V and 6 bases from J; bases unmatched to any gene: 5. Germline V gene sequence: CDR1 MNHEY, CDR2 SMNVEV (reference sequence). CDR3 length: 13 amino acids. The CDR3 DNA follows: TGTGCCAGCAGTTTCCGAGACAGGGTCGAGCAGTACTTC. It encodes CASSFRDRVEQYF.

The sample holds a few counts of this clone. The chain combines TRBV4-1 with TRBJ1-1; no clear D gene. Trimming stripped 0 bases from V and 7 bases from J, with 12 bases between. The CDR3 has 14 residues. The V gene's germline CDR1 is MGHRA and CDR2 YSYEKL. CDR3 loop: CASSQDTVRFEAFF. CDR3 sequence (DNA): TGCGCCAGCAGCCAAGATACGGTACGCTTTGAAGCTTTCTTT.